Listed below are T cell receptor beta chains from one sample, sequenced in a study of T cells after yellow fever vaccination. A single record per CDR3 protein comes from TCRdb applying MiXCR to the 5' RACE reads. The repertoire includes 20,000 to 30,000 distinct CDR3 sequences, approximately 5% of them detected once, and about 12% sits in the top ten. This specimen was PBMCs, either bulk or a sorted T-cell subset (CD4+, CD8+, memory, or dextramer-sorted; not recorded which), taken 15 days after the yellow fever booster vaccination. The receptors come from a man between 25 and 39 years old who received the YFV17D yellow fever vaccine. Both conserved end residues are part of each CDR3. D genes are given only for firm matches. The listing skips clone size in some rows; elsewhere it reads once, few, many or a size class.

j_call,v_call,d_call,clone_size,cdr3_aa,cdr3_nt
TRBJ1-5,TRBV12-3/TRBV12-4,NA,many,CASSPYNQPQHF,TGTGCCAGCAGCCCATACAATCAGCCCCAGCATTTT
TRBJ2-7,TRBV5-1,TRBD2,many,CASSSGGSNRRYEQYF,TGCGCCAGCAGCTCTGGCGGGAGTAATCGTCGGTACGAGCAGTACTTC
TRBJ2-1,TRBV12-3/TRBV12-4,TRBD2,many,CASSLGLAGLNEQFF,TGTGCCAGCAGTCTCGGACTAGCGGGCCTTAATGAGCAGTTCTTC
TRBJ2-6,TRBV4-3,NA,many,CASSHQRGSGANVLTF,TGCGCCAGCAGCCATCAGAGGGGTTCTGGGGCCAACGTCCTGACTTTC
TRBJ2-7,TRBV6-5,NA,many,CASSYERQAHEQYF,TGTGCCAGCAGTTATGAAAGACAGGCCCACGAGCAGTACTTC
TRBJ1-1,TRBV7-2,NA,many,CASNHGGNTEAFF,TGTGCCAGCAACCACGGCGGGAACACTGAAGCTTTCTTT
TRBJ2-7,TRBV6-6,NA,many,CASSIGPNYEQYF,TGTGCCAGCAGTATTGGGCCGAACTACGAGCAGTACTTC
TRBJ2-2,TRBV29-1,NA,many,CSVENGGELFF,TGCAGCGTTGAGAACGGGGGGGAGCTGTTTTTT
TRBJ2-5,TRBV7-2,NA,many,CASTHGIMTETQYF,TGTGCCAGCACCCACGGGATCATGACGGAGACCCAGTACTTC
TRBJ1-5,TRBV4-3,NA,many,CASSQDSRQPQHF,TGCGCCAGCAGCCAAGACAGCCGACAGCCCCAGCATTTT
TRBJ2-1,TRBV18,TRBD2,many,CASSPGGRLRNEQFF,TGTGCCAGCTCACCAGGCGGGAGGCTAAGGAATGAGCAGTTCTTC
TRBJ2-5,TRBV9,NA,many,CASSVGGRFQETQYF,TGTGCCAGCAGCGTAGGAGGGAGATTCCAAGAGACCCAGTACTTC
TRBJ1-1,TRBV25-1,NA,many,CASSSGVREAFF,TGTGCCAGCAGTTCGGGGGTCCGCGAAGCTTTCTTT
TRBJ2-1,TRBV27,NA,many,CASGYVSYNEQFF,TGTGCCAGCGGCTACGTGTCCTACAATGAGCAGTTCTTC
TRBJ1-2,TRBV6-5,NA,many,CASSQNGLRYTF,TGTGCCAGCAGCCAAAACGGGCTGCGCTACACCTTC
TRBJ1-1,TRBV3-1,NA,many,CASSQSPGEAFF,TGTGCCAGCAGCCAATCCCCGGGAGAAGCTTTCTTT
TRBJ1-5,TRBV18,NA,many,CASTIKKNQPQHF,TGTGCCAGCACAATCAAAAAGAATCAGCCCCAGCATTTT
TRBJ2-7,TRBV5-1,TRBD2,NA,CASSNEGLASLLAGSYEQYF,TGCGCCAGCAGCAACGAGGGACTAGCGAGCCTTCTCGCAGGGAGTTACGAGCAGTACTTC
TRBJ2-1,TRBV24-1,TRBD2,many,CATARLAGDGDEQFF,TGTGCCACCGCACGATTAGCGGGAGACGGAGATGAGCAGTTCTTC
TRBJ2-5,TRBV4-3,TRBD2,many,CASSQGLAGGGLETQYF,TGCGCCAGCAGCCAAGGACTAGCGGGAGGAGGTTTGGAGACCCAGTACTTC
TRBJ2-3,TRBV7-3,TRBD2,many,CASSQNPGLVNTDTQYF,TGTGCCAGCAGCCAAAACCCGGGACTAGTGAACACAGATACGCAGTATTTT
TRBJ2-2,TRBV19,TRBD2,many,CASSSGRGLAGMNTGELFF,TGTGCCAGTAGTAGCGGGCGAGGACTAGCGGGGATGAACACCGGGGAGCTGTTTTTT
TRBJ2-1,TRBV2,NA,many,CASSYNNEQFF,TGTGCCAGCAGTTACAACAATGAGCAGTTCTTC
TRBJ2-5,TRBV19,TRBD2,many,CASSGETSGKETQYF,TGTGCCAGTAGTGGCGAGACTAGCGGAAAAGAGACCCAGTACTTC
TRBJ2-1,TRBV7-7,TRBD1,many,CASSSGTGGSNEQFF,TGTGCCAGCAGCTCCGGGACAGGGGGTTCCAATGAGCAGTTCTTC
TRBJ2-1,TRBV4-2,TRBD2,many,CASSQVAGGSNEQFF,TGTGCCAGCAGCCAGGTAGCGGGAGGGAGTAATGAGCAGTTCTTC
TRBJ1-3,TRBV6-5,NA,many,CASSFDGSWRNTIYF,TGTGCCAGCAGTTTCGACGGGTCTTGGAGAAACACCATATATTTT
TRBJ2-5,TRBV30,TRBD1,many,CAWSRGGPETQYF,TGTGCCTGGAGTAGAGGGGGCCCGGAGACCCAGTACTTC
TRBJ2-5,TRBV20-1,NA,many,CSARGGSYLETQYF,TGCAGTGCTAGAGGTGGGTCTTACTTGGAGACCCAGTACTTC
TRBJ2-5,TRBV6-1,NA,many,CASTPKRSGATGKTQYF,TGTGCCAGCACACCGAAACGGTCGGGAGCCACGGGGAAGACCCAGTACTTC
TRBJ1-2,TRBV28,NA,many,CASSPIGIYGYTF,TGTGCCAGCAGTCCCATCGGCATATATGGCTACACCTTC
TRBJ2-2,TRBV11-2,NA,many,CASGLRTNTGELFF,TGTGCCAGCGGTCTGCGTACGAACACCGGGGAGCTGTTTTTT
TRBJ2-2,TRBV5-1,TRBD1,many,CASSHPVGQGAAGELFF,TGCGCCAGCAGCCACCCGGTAGGACAGGGGGCCGCCGGGGAGCTGTTTTTT
TRBJ2-2,TRBV12-3/TRBV12-4,NA,many,CASRIGGTNTGELFF,TGTGCCAGCAGAATCGGCGGGACGAACACCGGGGAGCTGTTTTTT
TRBJ1-5,TRBV28,NA,many,CASSLGGRQPQHF,TGTGCCAGCAGTTTGGGGGGTAGGCAGCCCCAGCATTTT
TRBJ2-5,TRBV18,NA,many,CASSGQVGETQYF,TGTGCCAGCTCAGGCCAGGTGGGAGAGACCCAGTACTTC
TRBJ2-2,TRBV12-3/TRBV12-4,TRBD2,many,CASSLFPSGRISTGELFF,TGTGCCAGCAGTTTATTCCCTAGCGGGAGGATTAGCACCGGGGAGCTGTTTTTT
TRBJ1-1,TRBV7-2,NA,many,CASSLRTEAFF,TGTGCCAGCAGCTTACGAACTGAAGCTTTCTTT
TRBJ2-6,TRBV27,TRBD2,many,CASSFTVSGTRSGANVLTF,TGTGCCAGCAGTTTCACCGTTAGCGGGACACGCTCTGGGGCCAACGTCCTGACTTTC
TRBJ2-5,TRBV5-5,TRBD2,many,CASRRLAGAGETQYF,TGTGCCAGCAGGCGGCTAGCGGGAGCAGGAGAGACCCAGTACTTC
TRBJ1-2,TRBV7-2,TRBD1,many,CASSLARGAGGYTF,TGTGCCAGCAGCTTAGCCAGGGGGGCGGGTGGCTACACCTTC
TRBJ2-1,TRBV24-1,NA,many,CATSDPAGSPNEQFF,TGTGCCACCAGTGACCCAGCGGGCTCGCCCAATGAGCAGTTCTTC
TRBJ2-5,TRBV24-1,NA,many,CATSSGGRETQYF,TGTGCCACCAGCTCTGGTGGGCGGGAGACCCAGTACTTC
TRBJ2-2,TRBV5-6,TRBD2,many,CASSVLAGASGELFF,TGTGCCAGCAGCGTTCTAGCGGGAGCGTCCGGGGAGCTGTTTTTT
TRBJ2-5,TRBV20-1,TRBD2,many,CSARPGGRETQYF,TGCAGTGCCCGACCGGGAGGCCGAGAGACCCAGTACTTC